This T cell receptor (beta chain) originates from a study of T cells in Graves' hyperthyroidism and ophthalmopathy. Broader study findings: Patients with ophthalmopathy were separated from those with stable hyperthyroidism by a 13 V-J model. Model-based prediction identified ophthalmopathy a median 6.5 months prior to its onset.

This clonotype has at least ten counts. Its target is not known. Calling Graves' hyperthyroidism stable meant ophthalmopathy did not progress within 18 months. Each diagnosis was grounded in clinical symptoms, serum thyroxine and TRAb, thyroid ultrasound, and orbital computed tomography. RNA transcripts provided the source from which TCR beta CDR3 regions were amplified. HTBI primers were the set used in a first-round RT-PCR of the TCR CDR3. MiXCR, run by TCRdb on the multiplex PCR reads, gives a single entry per CDR3 protein. This table has 300,000 to 450,000 distinct CDR3 sequences, more than 11% appearing once. CDR3 length: 14 residues. The germline CDR1 and CDR2 sequences are SGHNT and YENEEA. V was cut by 10 bases and J by 0 bases, with 14 bases left in between.

The chain joins TRBV11-3 to TRBJ2-3; D unclear. Sequenced sample: blood. The receptor comes from an older woman with Graves' hyperthyroidism. For the CDR3, the DNA is TGTGCCATAACTCCCGGGCAGAGCACAGATACGCAGTATTTT. It translates to CAITPGQSTDTQYF.